These T cell receptor beta chains were read from a single sample in a study of shared clonotypes between healthy human individuals. The protocol was immunoSEQ multiplex PCR, while the TCRdb copy is restricted to in-frame clones and leaves out a portion. The data contain approximately 1.9 million clones, 93% of them singletons. The material sequenced was naive CD8+ T cells from PBMCs. The receptors here all came from a man between 18 and 35 years old in good health. Some clones in this sample may be carry-over from other donors' samples. The CDR3 runs from the conserved cysteine through the conserved F or W. The D gene is left open where the match is weak. A row's size may be missing; if present it is once, few, many or a size class.

.,.,TRBJ2-7,TRBV7-9,CASSSPGDEQYF,TGTGCCAGCAGCTCGCCGGGGGACGAGCAGTACTTC
TRBD1,.,TRBJ1-1,TRBV6-5,CASSLPGTAEAFF,TGTGCCAGCAGTCTACCGGGGACAGCTGAAGCTTTCTTT
.,.,TRBJ2-7,TRBV28,CASSLLSAAYEQYF,TGTGCCAGCAGTTTATTGAGTGCCGCCTACGAGCAGTACTTC
.,.,TRBJ2-1,TRBV4-3,CASSQDTPSSNEQFF,TGCGCCAGCAGCCAAGATACCCCCTCTAGCAATGAGCAGTTCTTC
.,once,TRBJ2-2,TRBV9,CASSVAPGARELFF,TGTGCCAGCAGCGTAGCTCCCGGGGCCAGGGAGCTGTTTTTT
TRBD2,.,TRBJ2-3,TRBV30,CAWSVLQTSGGFTDTQYF,TGTGCCTGGAGTGTACTCCAGACTAGCGGAGGTTTCACAGATACGCAGTATTTT
TRBD1,once,TRBJ1-5,TRBV9,CASSPWDSFNQPQHF,TGTGCCAGCAGCCCCTGGGACAGCTTCAATCAGCCCCAGCATTTT
.,.,TRBJ1-5,TRBV15,CATTKGTNQPQHF,TGTGCCACCACAAAGGGAACAAATCAGCCCCAGCATTTT
.,.,TRBJ2-1,TRBV29-1,CSVELPATSPYGNEQFF,TGCAGCGTTGAATTACCTGCGACTAGTCCCTACGGCAATGAGCAGTTCTTC
.,.,TRBJ2-3,TRBV4-1,CASSQESPDTQYF,TGCGCCAGCAGCCAAGAGTCCCCAGATACGCAGTATTTT